This T cell receptor (beta chain) was identified in a study of blood T cells in healthy people across ages (dated by TCRdb to the mid-2010s). For the study in its entirety: In model experiments, roughly one uniquely barcoded TCR beta cDNA molecule per two T cells was captured by template switching. To avoid experimental bias, donors of different ages were distributed randomly across sequencing lanes. Age-related changes in TCR beta repertoire diversity were measured in the study by deep sequencing normalized with unique cDNA molecular identifiers. The donors were split into four age groups: young (average approximately 16 years), middle-aged (over 35), aged (around 67) and long-lived (approximately 80). For two donors (one aged 18 to 30 and one aged 80 or older), the study analyzed two additional independent replicas of 1 million unique cDNA reads from the same blood draw. Study-level results and caveats: Donor CMV infection status was unknown, potentially confounding age-related changes in expanded clonotypes. Observed TCR beta diversity per million T cells fell roughly linearly with age, and a significant reduction was already apparent by age roughly 40. Compared with the aged group, the long-lived group had more naive CD4+ T cells, fewer expanded clones and increased TCR diversity, suggesting age selection. Bulk unsorted PBMC profiling prevented conclusive comparison of naive and antigen-experienced compartments. Estimates of total diversity from one million sequenced T cells were regarded as lower bounds and underestimates. There was a strong correlation between observed TCR beta diversity and the percentage of naive T cells measured by flow cytometry.

The 40 or so donors, aged about 6 to 100 years, were systemically healthy Caucasian individuals from Russia. Each donor gave 8 to 10 milliliters of peripheral blood, collected into EDTA-treated Vacutainer tubes. Ficoll-Paque density-gradient centrifugation was used to isolate PBMCs, with at least 7 million per sample. Trizol reagent was used to extract total RNA from PBMCs, with at least 5 micrograms per sample. The percentages of naive CD45RAhigh/CD27high T cells were determined by flow cytometry on a PBMC aliquot from every donor. In the germline V gene, CDR1 corresponds to LGHNA and CDR2 to YSLEER. There are 14 amino acids in the CDR3, from cysteine to phenylalanine inclusive. Only the CDR3 DNA is retained, 42 bases long and in frame from the first base. The V end loses 4 bases and the J end loses 7 bases, and a stretch of 16 bases separates them. The protocol used for the library was 5' RACE. Sequencing used an Illumina HiSeq 2500. A second roughly 7 to 11 cycle PCR used a sample-barcoded 5' primer and a J-beta primer mix. A template-switch 5' adaptor carrying 12 random nucleotides introduced a unique molecular identifier onto each TCR beta cDNA molecule. Each sample yielded at least 2.5 million CDR3-containing paired-end reads. First-strand cDNA synthesis was performed from all RNA using the Mint cDNA synthesis kit, with priming by a TRBC-specific oligonucleotide. Following uracil-DNA glycosylase treatment, a first 18-cycle PCR with universal primers M1SS and BC2_uni_R was performed on all cDNA. The authors' pipeline ran thus. For normalization, 1 million high-quality reads were randomly selected from each sample, with every read carrying a distinct molecular identifier. Reads with shared molecular identifiers were discarded instead of being binned into consensus sequences. CDR3 identification, clonotype clustering and error correction used MiTCR with a Q25 quality threshold and the strictest error-elimination algorithm. A nonparametric unseen species model with Euler transformation was used to estimate lower-bound total TCR beta diversity. TCRdb reprocessing: public reads trimmed at Q25 with fastp, clones called with MiXCR, in-frame beta chains kept. Duplicate CDR3 protein sequences are folded into a single record with the most common DNA and genes. The authors' filters were not applied to this entry. The sample profile shows around 1.1 million distinct CDR3 sequences; approximately 38% of them were found once. The ten largest account for around 13% of the sample.

About this clonotype: It lacks a known antigen. There are no base qualities to consult, and no much larger clone falls within one base.

The TCR was taken from a man aged 18 to 35 in good health. The chain employs TRBV4-3 and TRBJ1-2; a tentative D call is TRBD1 (6 bases match). Sample: blood. The nucleotide sequence is given as TGCGCCAGCAGCCCTGATAAGGACAGTTGTGGCTACACCTTC. This translates into CASSPDKDSCGYTF.